The sequence of this T cell receptor beta chain was determined in a study of blood T cell repertoires in COVID-19. In the study overall: Sample material is recorded as cDNA or gDNA derived from T cells, B-cell-depleted T cells, or PBMCs.

This clone came up a few times. This CDR3 comprises 15 residues. The germline CDR1 and CDR2 sequences are SGHNT and YYREEE (reference sequence). The V end lost 0 bases, the J end lost 1 base, and 7 bases lay between the germline ends. How the authors handled the data: Amplifying reference gene primers gave estimates of nucleated cell counts. Sequenced by immunoSEQ multiplex PCR; TCRdb stores in-frame clones only, minus some. V and J calls and clone size follow that table, whereas D and trimming were derived from the DNA. Seen here are 95,000 to 150,000 clones, more than 60% observed once, and the top ten hold about 2%.

The clonotype comes from a man aged 65 to 85 with acute or convalescent COVID-19. Material: peripheral blood. The rearrangement joins TRBV5-4 to TRBJ2-2; D ambiguous. The CDR3: CASSLGAGNTGELFF. The CDR3 DNA reads TGTGCCAGCAGCTTGGGGGCAGGGAACACCGGGGAGCTGTTTTTT.